This TCR beta chain was captured in a study of blood T cells in healthy people across ages. Looking at the study overall: Template switching captured about one barcoded beta molecule per two T cells. Study findings and constraints: Per million T cells, the diversity of TCR beta decreased roughly linearly as age advanced. Researchers judged that diversity estimates from one million T cells fell short of true values.

They isolated at least 6 million PBMCs from each sample. The germline gives CDR1 MNHEY, CDR2 SVGEGT. Trimming took 2 bases from V and 8 from J, leaving 12 bases between them. CDR3 size: 13 residues. This clonotype was detected only a few times. The antigen is not known. The use of a sample-barcoded 5' primer and a J-beta primer mix characterized a second PCR of roughly 6 to 11 cycles. MiXCR, applied by TCRdb to the 5' RACE reads, yields one record per CDR3 protein. The data contain more than 650,000 distinct CDR3 sequences, about 20% of them singletons. The sequence was collected from a man aged 70-80 years in good health. The rearrangement uses TRBV6-2 or TRBV6-3 and TRBJ1-2; tentatively, D is TRBD1 (5 bases). Material: blood. DNA for the CDR3: TGTGCCAGCAGTTACGGACAAGCAACAGGCTACACCTTC. Amino acids: CASSYGQATGYTF.